The clone carrying this T cell receptor beta chain was seen only a few times. Combining a sample-barcoded 5' primer with a J-beta primer mix, a second PCR ran for about 7 to 12 cycles. The template-switch adaptor, which had 12 random nucleotides, put a tag on each cDNA molecule. Via MiXCR, TCRdb re-called the 5' RACE reads, giving one row per CDR3 protein. The table shows 600,000 or so distinct CDR3 sequences, with approximately 30% occurring only once. Germline V gives CDR1 SGDLS, CDR2 YYNGEE. The CDR3 has 17 residues. V lost 0 bases and J lost 2, with 15 bases in between. This record comes from a study of blood T cells in healthy people across ages.

The chain carries TRBV9 and TRBJ1-3; no firm D call. The sequencing input was blood. The clonotype comes from a woman of 80 years or more in good health. CDR3 DNA sequence: TGTGCCAGCAGCGTAGACGTCGCATCCTTCCCTGGAAACACCATATATTTT. Its protein product is CASSVDVASFPGNTIYF.